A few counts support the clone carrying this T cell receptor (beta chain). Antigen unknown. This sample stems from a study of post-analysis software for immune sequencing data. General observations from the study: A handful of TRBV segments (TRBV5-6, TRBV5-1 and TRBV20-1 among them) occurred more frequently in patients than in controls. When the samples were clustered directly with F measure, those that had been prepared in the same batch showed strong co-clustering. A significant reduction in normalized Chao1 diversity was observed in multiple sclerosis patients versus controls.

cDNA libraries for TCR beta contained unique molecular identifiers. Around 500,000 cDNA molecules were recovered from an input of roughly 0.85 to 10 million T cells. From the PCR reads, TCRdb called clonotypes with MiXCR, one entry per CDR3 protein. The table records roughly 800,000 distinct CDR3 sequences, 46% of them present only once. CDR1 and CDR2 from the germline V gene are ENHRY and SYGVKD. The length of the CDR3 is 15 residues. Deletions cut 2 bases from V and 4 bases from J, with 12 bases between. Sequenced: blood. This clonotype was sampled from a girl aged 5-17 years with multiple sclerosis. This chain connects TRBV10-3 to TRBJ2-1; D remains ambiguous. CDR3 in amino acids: CAISEEALGYNEQFF. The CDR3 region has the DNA TGTGCCATCAGTGAGGAGGCCCTAGGTTACAATGAGCAGTTCTTC.